This entry lists 10 T cell receptor beta chains sequenced from one sample in a study of T cells in localized non-small cell lung cancer. Using immunoSEQ multiplex PCR, the repertoire was profiled, and TCRdb retains in-frame clones only, with some absent. The sample has tens of thousands of clones, 75% to 85% seen once. The sample in question was PBMCs, obtained before any cancer treatment. These receptors all stem from a man between 40 and 69 years old with stage II lung adenocarcinoma.

The gene calls are TRBV6-6 and TRBJ1-2; D is possibly TRBD1 (5 bases). Germline V gene lookup returns CDR1 MNHNY and CDR2 SVGAGI (reference sequence). Trimming took 0 bases from V and 7 from J, leaving 15 bases between them. CDR3 length: 15 amino acids. CDR3 sequence: CASSYSPAGQGGYTF. CDR3 nucleotides: TGTGCCAGCAGTTACTCCCCCGCGGGGCAGGGTGGCTACACCTTC.

The rearrangement uses TRBV10-3 and TRBJ1-2; maybe TRBD1 (5 bases). With 7 bases removed from V and 3 bases from J, the gap between germline ends came to 21 bases. CDR1 ENHRY and CDR2 SYGVKD come from the germline V gene. The CDR3 extends over 16 amino acids. Written as DNA, the CDR3 is TGTGCCATCACCCCCACCCAGGGACGGGCGGACTATGGCTACACCTTC. Protein sequence: CAITPTQGRADYGYTF.

The chain carries TRBV6-6 and TRBJ2-5; the match to TRBD2 covers 8 bases. Unmatched junction bases numbered 11, after V lost 2 bases and J lost 9 bases. This CDR3 spans 15 amino acids. The germline gives CDR1 MNHNY, CDR2 SVGAGI (reference sequence). The CDR3 loop reads CASSYRPGGGEAQYF. The CDR3 DNA reads TGTGCCAGCAGTTACCGCCCGGGAGGGGGGGAGGCCCAGTACTTC.

This chain uses TRBV4-2 with TRBJ2-2; possible D gene TRBD1, 6 bases. Germline V gene sequence: CDR1 LGHNA, CDR2 YNFKEQ. The V end was cut by 0 bases, the J end by 7 bases, with 12 bases between. This CDR3 has 15 amino acids. In DNA form, the CDR3 reads TGTGCCAGCAGCCAAGATGCCAGGGGACACGGGGAGCTGTTTTTT. This sequence encodes CASSQDARGHGELFF.

The rearrangement links TRBV28 to TRBJ2-5; D is unresolved. Trimming stripped 6 bases from V and 5 bases from J, with 10 bases between. From germline, CDR1 is MDHEN and CDR2 SYDVKM. The CDR3 sequence is 12 residues long. Here the CDR3 reads CASSRPWETQYF. The DNA for the CDR3 is TGTGCCAGCAGCAGACCTTGGGAGACCCAGTACTTC.

This chain links TRBV2 with TRBJ2-1; a weak D match, TRBD1 (6 bases). Germline V lookup: CDR1 SNHLY, CDR2 FYNNEI. CDR3 length: 13 amino acids. The V gene lost 6 bases and the J gene lost 9 bases, with 15 bases spanning the gap. The CDR3 region has the DNA TGTGCCAGCAGGGACAGCGCCTTAATTGAGCAGTTCTTC. This codes for CASRDSALIEQFF.

The rearrangement joins TRBV4-1 to TRBJ1-6, with a tentative D call TRBD1 (6 bases). Germline CDR1 is MGHRA and CDR2 is YSYEKL. This CDR3 has 15 amino acids. V lost 0 bases to trimming and J lost 10 bases, with 13 bases between them. CDR3 in amino acids: CASSQDAGAGSPLHF. CDR3 in DNA: TGCGCCAGCAGCCAAGATGCAGGGGCCGGGTCACCCCTCCACTTT.

The rearrangement joins TRBV11-3 to TRBJ2-1, with D maybe TRBD1 (6 bases). With 9 bases removed from V and 5 bases from J, the gap between germline ends came to 20 bases. The CDR3 totals 15 residues. Germline assignment: CDR1 SGHNT and CDR2 YENEEA. Written as DNA, the CDR3 is TGTGCCAGTTCCGCAACTGGGGGCAGGAACAATGAGCAGTTCTTC. Its protein product is CASSATGGRNNEQFF.

The V call is TRBV4-1, the J call TRBJ1-2, with 8 bases lining up with TRBD1. From germline, CDR1 is MGHRA and CDR2 YSYEKL. This CDR3 has 16 amino acids. With 0 bases clipped from V and 4 bases from J, the junction kept 7 bases outside the gene matches. The CDR3, as DNA: TGCGCCAGCAGCCAAGATAGGCGGACAGGGATCTATGGCTACACCTTC. Amino acids: CASSQDRRTGIYGYTF.

This clone was seen more than once but under ten times. The chain carries TRBV7-9 and TRBJ1-5; no clear D gene. The V gene lost 2 bases and the J gene lost 0 bases, with 2 bases spanning the gap. Germline lookup yields CDR1 SEHNR and CDR2 FQNEAQ (reference sequence). The CDR3 has 13 residues. The CDR3 DNA reads TGTGCCAGCAGCTTAAATAGCAATCAGCCCCAGCATTTT. Translated: CASSLNSNQPQHF.